This TCR beta chain was profiled in a study of regulatory T cells in long-lasting Graves disease. Arm-PCR of CDR3 regions with iRepertoire HTBI primers generated TCR beta libraries. TCRdb reanalysed the multiplex PCR reads using MiXCR and keeps one entry per CDR3 protein. The sample contains a few hundred thousand distinct CDR3 sequences, 15% of which appear only once. This clonotype has only a few counts. V gave up 4 bases and J gave up 2 bases; unmatched junction bases: 5. Looked up from germline, CDR1 is SGHAT and CDR2 is FQDESV (reference sequence). The CDR3 consists of 16 residues. As for time point: newly diagnosed GD, antithyroid drugs for less than 3 months. RNA from PBMCs was the source of the TCR library. Graves' disease diagnosis followed American Thyroid Association guidelines. This sample also appeared in a second study, on T cells in Graves' hyperthyroidism and ophthalmopathy. Per that study: From stable hyperthyroidism, ophthalmopathy was separated by a 13 V-J model.

This clonotype originated in a woman between 40 and 55 years old with Graves disease. This chain links TRBV11-1 with TRBJ2-1; 10 positions match TRBD2. This material consisted of peripheral blood mononuclear cells (PBMCs), taken at new diagnosis, from a patient treated with antithyroid drugs. This CDR3 reads CASSSLAGVPYNEQFF. Written as DNA, the CDR3 is TGTGCCAGCAGCTCCCTAGCGGGGGTACCCTACAATGAGCAGTTCTTC.